This TCR beta chain is from a study of blood T cell repertoires in COVID-19. Study in general: Donors in the United States, Italy and Spain gave samples during acute or convalescent COVID-19.

Generated by immunoSEQ multiplex PCR, the TCRdb table keeps only in-frame clones and is missing some. Of some 250,000 clones in the sample, approximately 85% were seen once. The CDR3 consists of 18 residues. Looked up from germline, CDR1 is MNHNS and CDR2 is SASEGT. V lost 1 base to trimming and J lost 0 bases; unmatched junction nucleotides: 7. J is TRBJ2-2 and V is TRBV6-1, with 8 bases that match TRBD1. The sample was peripheral blood. The origin of this receptor is a woman in her twenties or thirties with acute or convalescent COVID-19. The CDR3 DNA reads as TGTGCCAGCAGTGAAGGGACAGGGCCCTACCCGAACACCGGGGAGCTGTTTTTT. Residues: CASSEGTGPYPNTGELFF.